This record concerns one T cell receptor (beta chain) sequence. These data belong to a study of shared T cell receptors in the human thymus. Sequenced by immunoSEQ multiplex PCR; TCRdb stores in-frame clones only, minus some. This sample has hundreds of thousands of clones, with roughly 86% found just once. Germline assignment: CDR1 SGHDT and CDR2 YYEEEE. After removal of 4 bases from V and 6 bases from J, the junction contained 13 bases not matched to a gene. The CDR3 contains 16 residues. This sample was shared with a second study, whose subject was human thymus T cells. That paper adds: Thymus was obtained from resections taken during corrective heart surgery. Among unrelated individuals, related research reported thymic repertoires that overlapped highly.

The chain employs TRBV5-6 and TRBJ2-7, with 10 bases identical to TRBD2. This clonotype originated in a boy under three years old with a congenital heart defect. Sequenced input: thymocytes. CDR3 nucleotides: TGTGCCAGCAGCAGTTGGGAGCGGGGGGGGAGGTGCGAGCAGTACTTC. This codes for CASSSWERGGRCEQYF.